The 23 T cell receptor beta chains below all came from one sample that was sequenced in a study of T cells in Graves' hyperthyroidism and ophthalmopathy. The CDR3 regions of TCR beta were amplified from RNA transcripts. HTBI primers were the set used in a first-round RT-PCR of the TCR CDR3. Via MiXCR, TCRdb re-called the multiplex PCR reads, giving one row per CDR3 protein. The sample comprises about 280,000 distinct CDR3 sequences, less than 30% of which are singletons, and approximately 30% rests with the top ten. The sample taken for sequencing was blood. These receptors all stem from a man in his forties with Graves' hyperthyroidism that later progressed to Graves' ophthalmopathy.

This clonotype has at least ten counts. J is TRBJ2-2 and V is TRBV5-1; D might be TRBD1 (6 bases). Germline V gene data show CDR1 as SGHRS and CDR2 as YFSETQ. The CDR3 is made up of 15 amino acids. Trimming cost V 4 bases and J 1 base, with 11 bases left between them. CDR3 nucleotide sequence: TGCGCCAGCAGCCAGAACAGGGTGAACACCGGGGAGCTGTTTTTT. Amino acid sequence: CASSQNRVNTGELFF.

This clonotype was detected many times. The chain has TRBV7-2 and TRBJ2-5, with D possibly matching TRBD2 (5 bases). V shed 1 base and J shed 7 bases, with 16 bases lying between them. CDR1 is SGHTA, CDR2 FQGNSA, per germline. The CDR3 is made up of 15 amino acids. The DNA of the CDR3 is TGTGCCAGCAGCTTAGTTTCTAGTGTGGGAGCGACCCAGTACTTC. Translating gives CASSLVSSVGATQYF. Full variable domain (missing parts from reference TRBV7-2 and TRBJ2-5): GAGVSQSPSNKVTEKGKDVELRCDPISGHTALYWYRQSLGQGLEFLIYFQGNSAPDKSGLPSDRFSAERTGGSVSTLTIQRTQQEDSAVYLCASSLVSSVGATQYFGPGTRLLVL.

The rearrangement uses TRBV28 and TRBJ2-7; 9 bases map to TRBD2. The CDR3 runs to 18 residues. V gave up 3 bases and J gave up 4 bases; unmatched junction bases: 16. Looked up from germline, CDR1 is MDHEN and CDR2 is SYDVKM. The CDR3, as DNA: TGTGCCAGCAGTTTTTCTTTGGGTAGCGGGGGCTCGGTTTACGAGCAGTACTTC. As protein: CASSFSLGSGGSVYEQYF.

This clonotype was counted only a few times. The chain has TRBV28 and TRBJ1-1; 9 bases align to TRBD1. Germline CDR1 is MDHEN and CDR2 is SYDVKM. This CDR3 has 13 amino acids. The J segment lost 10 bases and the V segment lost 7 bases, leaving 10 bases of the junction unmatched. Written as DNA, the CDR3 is TGTGCCAGCAACTCCGGGACAGGGAGGACAGCTTTCTTT. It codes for CASNSGTGRTAFF.

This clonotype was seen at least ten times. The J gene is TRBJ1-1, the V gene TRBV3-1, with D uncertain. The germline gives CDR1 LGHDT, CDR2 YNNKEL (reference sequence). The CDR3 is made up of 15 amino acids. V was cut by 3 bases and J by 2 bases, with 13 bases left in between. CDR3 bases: TGTGCCAGCAGCCAGTTCTGGCCAGCCAACACTGAAGCTTTCTTT. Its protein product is CASSQFWPANTEAFF.

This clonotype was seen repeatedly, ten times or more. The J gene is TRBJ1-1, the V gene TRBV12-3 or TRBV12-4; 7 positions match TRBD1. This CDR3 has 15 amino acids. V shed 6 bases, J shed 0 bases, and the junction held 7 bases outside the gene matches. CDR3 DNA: TGTGCCAGCAGGGCCAGGGACAGCATGAACACTGAAGCTTTCTTT. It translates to CASRARDSMNTEAFF.

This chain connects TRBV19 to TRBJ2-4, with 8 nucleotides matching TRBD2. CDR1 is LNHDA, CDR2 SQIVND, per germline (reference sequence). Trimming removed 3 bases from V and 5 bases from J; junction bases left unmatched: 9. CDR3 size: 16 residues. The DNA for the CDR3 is TGTGCCAGTAGTATGAGGGTTGCGGGAGGCCAAAACATTCAGTACTTC. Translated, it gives CASSMRVAGGQNIQYF.

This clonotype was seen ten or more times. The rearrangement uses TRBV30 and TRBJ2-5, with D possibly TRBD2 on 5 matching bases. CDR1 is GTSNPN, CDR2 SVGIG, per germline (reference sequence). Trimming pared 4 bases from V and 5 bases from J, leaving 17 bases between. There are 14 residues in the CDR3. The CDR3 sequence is CAWTLVTRAETQYF. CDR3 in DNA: TGTGCCTGGACCCTGGTAACTAGAGCTGAGACCCAGTACTTC.

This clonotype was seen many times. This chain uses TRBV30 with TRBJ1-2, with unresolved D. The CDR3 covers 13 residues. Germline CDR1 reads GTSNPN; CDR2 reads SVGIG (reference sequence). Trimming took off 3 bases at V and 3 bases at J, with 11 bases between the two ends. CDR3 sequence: CAWRQLSDYGYTF. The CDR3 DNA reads TGTGCCTGGAGACAGCTCTCTGACTATGGCTACACCTTC.

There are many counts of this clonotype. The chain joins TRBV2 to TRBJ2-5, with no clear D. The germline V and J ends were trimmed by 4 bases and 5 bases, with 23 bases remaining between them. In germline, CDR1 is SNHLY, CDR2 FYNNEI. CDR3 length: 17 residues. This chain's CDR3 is CASSGGFRAHFEETQYF. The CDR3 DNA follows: TGTGCCAGCAGTGGGGGTTTCCGGGCTCATTTTGAGGAGACCCAGTACTTC.

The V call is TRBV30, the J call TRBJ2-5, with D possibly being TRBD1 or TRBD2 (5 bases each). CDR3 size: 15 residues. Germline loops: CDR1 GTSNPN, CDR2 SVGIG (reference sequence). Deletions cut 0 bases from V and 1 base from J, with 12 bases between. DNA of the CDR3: TGTGCCTGGAGTGTACGGGGCCTAGCCCAAGAGACCCAGTACTTC. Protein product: CAWSVRGLAQETQYF.

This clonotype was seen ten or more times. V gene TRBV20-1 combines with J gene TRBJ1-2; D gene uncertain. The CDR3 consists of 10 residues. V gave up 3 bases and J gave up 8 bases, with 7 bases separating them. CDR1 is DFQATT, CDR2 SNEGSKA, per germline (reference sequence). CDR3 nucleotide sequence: TGCAGTGCTAGGAACGCGGGCTACACCTTC. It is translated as CSARNAGYTF.

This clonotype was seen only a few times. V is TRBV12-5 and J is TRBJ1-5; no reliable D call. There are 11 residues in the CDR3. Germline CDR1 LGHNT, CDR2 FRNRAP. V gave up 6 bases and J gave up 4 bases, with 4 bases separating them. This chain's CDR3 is CASGTNQPQHF. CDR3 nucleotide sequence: TGTGCTAGTGGCACGAATCAGCCCCAGCATTTT.

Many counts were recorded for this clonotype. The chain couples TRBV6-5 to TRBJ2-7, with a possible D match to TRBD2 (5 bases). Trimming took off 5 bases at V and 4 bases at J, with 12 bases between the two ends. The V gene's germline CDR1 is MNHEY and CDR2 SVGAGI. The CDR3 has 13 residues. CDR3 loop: CASSRAPGYEQYF. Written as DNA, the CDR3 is TGTGCCAGCAGTAGGGCGCCGGGGTACGAGCAGTACTTC.

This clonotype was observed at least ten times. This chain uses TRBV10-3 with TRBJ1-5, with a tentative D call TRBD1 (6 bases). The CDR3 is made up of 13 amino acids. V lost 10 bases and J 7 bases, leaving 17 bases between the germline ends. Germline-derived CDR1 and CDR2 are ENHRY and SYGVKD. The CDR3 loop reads CATTPGVTQPQHF. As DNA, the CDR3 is TGTGCCACGACACCAGGGGTCACCCAGCCCCAGCATTTT.

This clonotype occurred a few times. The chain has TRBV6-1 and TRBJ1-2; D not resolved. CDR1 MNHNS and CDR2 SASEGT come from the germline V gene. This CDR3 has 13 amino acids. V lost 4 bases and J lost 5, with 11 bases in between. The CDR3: CASSASVEYGYTF. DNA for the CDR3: TGTGCCAGCAGTGCGTCTGTCGAGTATGGCTACACCTTC.

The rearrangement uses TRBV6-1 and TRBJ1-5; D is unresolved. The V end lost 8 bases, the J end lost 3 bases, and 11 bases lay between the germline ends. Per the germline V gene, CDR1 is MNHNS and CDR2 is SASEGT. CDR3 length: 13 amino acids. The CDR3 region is CASGRGTNQPQHF. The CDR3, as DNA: TGTGCCAGCGGGAGAGGTACCAATCAGCCCCAGCATTTT.

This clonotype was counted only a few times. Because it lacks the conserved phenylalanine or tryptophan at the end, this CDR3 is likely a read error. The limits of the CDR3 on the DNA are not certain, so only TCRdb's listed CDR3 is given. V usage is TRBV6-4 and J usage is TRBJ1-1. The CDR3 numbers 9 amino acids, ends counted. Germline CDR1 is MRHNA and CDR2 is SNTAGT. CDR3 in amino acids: CASSEITFL.

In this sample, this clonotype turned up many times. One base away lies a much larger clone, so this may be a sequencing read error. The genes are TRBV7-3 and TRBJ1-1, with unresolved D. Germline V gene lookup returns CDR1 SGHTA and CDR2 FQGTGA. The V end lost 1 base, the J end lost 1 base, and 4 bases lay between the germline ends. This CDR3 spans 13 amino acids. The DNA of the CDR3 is TGTGCCAGCAGCTTAATGGGGAACACTGAAGCTTTCTTT. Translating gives CASSLMGNTEAFF.

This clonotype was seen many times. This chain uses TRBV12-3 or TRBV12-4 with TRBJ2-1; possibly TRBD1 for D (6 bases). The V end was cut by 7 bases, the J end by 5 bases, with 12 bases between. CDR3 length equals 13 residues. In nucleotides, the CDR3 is TGTGCCAGCAACAACAGGGTACACAATGAGCAGTTCTTC. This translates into CASNNRVHNEQFF.

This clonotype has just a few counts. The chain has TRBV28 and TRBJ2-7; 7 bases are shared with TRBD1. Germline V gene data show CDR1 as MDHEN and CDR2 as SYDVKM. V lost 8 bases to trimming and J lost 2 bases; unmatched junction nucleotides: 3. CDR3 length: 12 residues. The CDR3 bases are TGTGCCAGCCTAGACAGGGCCTACGAGCAGTACTTC. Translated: CASLDRAYEQYF.

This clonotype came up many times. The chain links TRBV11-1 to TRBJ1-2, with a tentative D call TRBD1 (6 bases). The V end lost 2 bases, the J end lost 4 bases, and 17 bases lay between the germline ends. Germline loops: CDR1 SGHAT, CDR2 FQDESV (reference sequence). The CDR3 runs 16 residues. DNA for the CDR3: TGTGCCAGCAGCTTAATCCAGCGCCGGACAGCCTATGGCTACACCTTC. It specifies CASSLIQRRTAYGYTF.

DNA of the CDR3: TGTGCCACCAGTGATCCCCTCAGACATGGCTACACCTTC. It specifies CATSDPLRHGYTF. This chain joins TRBV24-1 and TRBJ1-2; the D is unclear. This CDR3 is 13 amino acids long. Germline loops: CDR1 KGHDR, CDR2 SFDVKD. V lost 3 bases and J 6 bases, leaving 10 bases between the germline ends.